One sample yielded the 6 T cell receptor beta chains listed below, sequenced in a study of cytomegalovirus exposure and HLA in healthy donors. PCR involved 60 Vbeta and 13 Jbeta primers. The data were produced by immunoSEQ multiplex PCR, yet TCRdb's version contains in-frame clones alone and is incomplete. Counted here are 35,000 to 50,000 clones, approximately 70% occurring once; the ten biggest clones make up about 4%. Sequences were obtained from PBMCs. The receptors were sampled from a man aged 35 to 55 in good health and CMV-seronegative.

This chain joins TRBV4-2 and TRBJ1-4; D uncertain. The germline V gene encodes CDR1 LGHNA and CDR2 YNFKEQ. Between the trimmed V and J ends, which lost 0 bases and 0 bases, there was a span of 8 bases. This CDR3 has 16 amino acids. As DNA, the CDR3 is TGTGCCAGCAGCCAAGAGGGAGGCACAACTAATGAAAAACTGTTTTTT. It codes for CASSQEGGTTNEKLFF.

This clone has just a few counts. The V call is TRBV5-4, the J call TRBJ2-4; D may be TRBD1 (5 bases). Germline V gene data show CDR1 as SGHNT and CDR2 as YYREEE (reference sequence). Trimming removed 4 bases from V and 8 bases from J, with 19 bases in between. The CDR3 is made up of 15 amino acids. Here the CDR3 DNA reads TGTGCCAGCAGCCGAACGCAGGGTGAAATTTACATTCAGTACTTC. Its translation is CASSRTQGEIYIQYF.

The J gene is TRBJ1-2, the V gene TRBV5-1; 8 bases align to TRBD1. The CDR3 totals 14 residues. The V gene's germline CDR1 is SGHRS and CDR2 YFSETQ. V shed 4 bases, J shed 3 bases, and the junction held 5 bases outside the gene matches. The CDR3 DNA is TGCGCCAGCAGCAAGGACAGGGTCGACTATGGCTACACCTTC. Residues: CASSKDRVDYGYTF.

V and J are TRBV6-5 and TRBJ1-1, with no clear D. The V gene's germline CDR1 is MNHEY and CDR2 SVGAGI. CDR3 length: 15 amino acids. Trimming cost V 0 bases and J 1 base, with 9 bases left between them. CDR3 sequence (DNA): TGTGCCAGCAGTTACTCGAGCAGGTGGAACACTGAAGCTTTCTTT. Translating it yields CASSYSSRWNTEAFF.

CDR3 loop: CASTQEGGGNTEAFF. The CDR3 bases are TGTGCCAGCACCCAGGAGGGGGGGGGAAACACTGAAGCTTTCTTT. V gene TRBV6-5 combines with J gene TRBJ1-1, with a weak D call TRBD1 (6 bases). This CDR3 region has 15 residues. The germline V and J ends were trimmed by 7 bases and 2 bases, with 17 bases remaining between them. Germline V gives CDR1 MNHEY, CDR2 SVGAGI.

This chain uses TRBV5-4 with TRBJ1-3, with TRBD1 matching 9 bases. The CDR3 length is 16 residues. Germline trimming cut 4 bases from V and 4 bases from J; bases unmatched to any gene: 9. The germline CDR1 and CDR2 sequences are SGHNT and YYREEE (reference sequence). Written as DNA, the CDR3 is TGTGCCAGCAGCGCACCGGGACAGGGAGCGGGAAACACCATATATTTT. Translated: CASSAPGQGAGNTIYF. Looking up the rest from reference TRBV5-4 and TRBJ1-3 gives the full variable domain: ETGVTQSPTHLIKTRGQQVTLRCSSQSGHNTVSWYQQALGQGPQFIFQYYREEENGRGNFPPRFSGLQFPNYSSELNVNALELDDSALYLCASSAPGQGAGNTIYFGEGSWLTVV.